Given below is one T cell receptor (beta chain) in context. The time point was: pre-treatment sample, taken before nivolumab and TIL therapy. This record belongs to a study of TIL therapy for anti-PD-1-resistant metastatic lung cancer. The CDR3 loop spans 13 amino acids. With 7 bases removed from V and 7 bases from J, the gap between germline ends came to 17 bases. This was the immunoSEQ v3 assay. Profiling relied on immunoSEQ multiplex PCR, and the TCRdb table lists in-frame clones only, not all of them. The table lists tens of thousands of clones, 86% of them singletons, with about 5% in the top ten.

V gene TRBV12-3 or TRBV12-4 combines with J gene TRBJ2-7; D unresolved. Material: blood, obtained at baseline. This receptor was identified in a person aged 25-85 years with non-small cell lung cancer. CDR3 coding DNA: TGTGCCAGCAAGGGTTGGGGTTTCGGTGAGCAGTACTTC. Translated: CASKGWGFGEQYF.